This T cell receptor (beta chain) was observed in a study of blood T cell repertoires in COVID-19 (dated by TCRdb to 2020 to 2022). Background on the whole study: Collaborator samples came from the United States, Italy and Spain and covered acute and convalescent phases of COVID-19. The material from the prospective study consisted of cDNA or gDNA derived from T cells, B-cell-depleted T cells, or PBMCs. Deeply sampled blood TCRbeta repertoires from subjects exposed to, actively infected with, or recovered from COVID-19 were included in the dataset. The repertoires were released in a freely available public database intended as a resource for research on the immune response to SARS-CoV-2. Samples were obtained from the ongoing ImmuneRACE study (first 160 participants) and from over 1,000 subjects provided by 6 global collaborators. Sample metadata almost always included a de-identified subject ID, COVID-19 status, age in years and sex. Where available, HLA class I and class II types were obtained from metadata supplied by the sample provider rather than from assay-based typing.

Looking up the germline V gene (reference sequence) yields CDR1 LGHDT and CDR2 YNNKEL. At the junction V is shortened by 4 bases and J by 3 bases; bases outside the gene matches: 11. Taken from cysteine to phenylalanine, the CDR3 has 16 residues. Of the read, only the CDR3 DNA is kept; its 48 bases are in frame from base 1. One collaborating source in Seattle enrolled patients during active infection and followed them longitudinally through the course of disease. Whole blood was collected in K2EDTA tubes by collaborating institutions according to the institutions' own protocols. For TCRbeta analysis, collaborator samples were shipped as frozen whole blood, as isolated PBMCs, or as DNA extracted from either sample type. Overall study outcomes, separate from this receptor: How much clinical and demographic metadata was included differed by source and by participant, and the metadata was provided uncurated.

TCRbeta CDR3 regions were amplified from genomic DNA by means of the immunoSEQ Assay, a bias-controlled multiplex PCR. For the original study's pipeline: Nucleated cell counts per sample were estimated from amplification of reference gene primers within the assay. Sequence reads were collapsed and filtered to measure the absolute abundance of every unique TCRbeta CDR3 rearrangement. Productive Simpson clonality was computed per sample as the square root of Simpson's diversity index over productive rearrangements. The source is immuneACCESS, and TCRdb retained only in-frame sequences with V and J called. Part of the clones is not carried over; for the studies checked, unresolved V genes explain less than half of this, and the remainder is unexplained. V and J calls and clone size are given by that table; D and trimming were obtained from the DNA. The sample table holds around 280,000 clones, of which roughly 90% were seen once. The top ten constitute about 11% of the sample.

A remark on this clone: The antigen it binds to is not known. Base quality data are lacking; no much larger clone is found one base away.

The sequenced material came from peripheral blood. This receptor chain uses TRBV3-1 (or the pseudogene TRBV3-2) and TRBJ2-7, with 8 bases matching TRBD2. The TCR comes from a woman younger than 45 with COVID-19, enrolled during active disease. The nucleotides are TGTGCCAGCAGCCCGCGGGGTAGCGGGATCCTCTACGAGCAGTACTTC. The encoded protein is CASSPRGSGILYEQYF.